This T cell receptor (beta chain) comes out of a study of T cell changes during pregnancy in multiple sclerosis. Germline V CDR1 and CDR2: SNHLY, FYNNEI. The CDR3 is 16 amino acids. The V gene end was trimmed by 6 bases and the J gene end by 8 bases; junction bases not matched to a gene: 15. TCRdb's table, derived via immunoSEQ multiplex PCR, lists solely in-frame clones and lacks some. The profile shows tens of thousands of clones, 85% to 95% of them singletons. This chain joins TRBV2 and TRBJ1-2, with 10 bases aligning to TRBD1. This receptor was taken from a female donor in good health, enrolled as a control in a pregnancy study. The sequences come from peripheral blood, collected in the third trimester of pregnancy. CDR3 in amino acids: CASRYRDRGNTGGYTF. DNA of the CDR3: TGTGCCAGCAGATACCGGGACAGGGGTAATACGGGAGGCTACACCTTC.